The clone carrying this T cell receptor (beta chain) appeared a few times. The method was immunoSEQ multiplex PCR; TCRdb's version includes in-frame clones alone and lacks a portion of them. The repertoire holds approximately 63,000 clones, with over 90% as singletons. The data stem from a study of T cell changes during pregnancy in multiple sclerosis. The germline CDR1 and CDR2 sequences are LNHDA and SQIVND (reference sequence). This CDR3 spans 12 amino acids. Trimming cost V 6 bases and J 4 bases, with 9 bases left between them. This clonotype was sampled from a female donor with multiple sclerosis, enrolled in a pregnancy study. The V call is TRBV19, the J call TRBJ1-1; D remains ambiguous. Sample: CD8+ T cells from peripheral blood mononuclear cells, taken in the third trimester of pregnancy. As DNA, the CDR3 is TGTGCCAGTAGCTCCACGGTCACTGAAGCTTTCTTT. Its translation is CASSSTVTEAFF.